Sequencing of this TCR beta chain was carried out in a study of cytomegalovirus exposure and HLA in healthy donors. Study outcomes and limitations: A later analysis found most CMV-associated TCR beta chains apparently HLA-restricted.

CDR1 SGHNT and CDR2 YENEEA come from the germline V gene. Trimming removed 5 bases from V and 2 bases from J; junction bases left unmatched: 6. This CDR3 is built from 16 residues. Comments on this clone: The antigen is unknown.

The PCR contained 60 Vbeta and 13 Jbeta primers. Using immunoSEQ multiplex PCR, the repertoire was profiled, and TCRdb retains in-frame clones only, with some absent. The sample carries some 130,000 clones, 74% recorded once. The sequenced sample consisted of PBMCs. The chain uses TRBV11-3 and TRBJ2-5, with 12 bases lining up with TRBD2. This receptor was taken from a woman aged 45-60 years in good health and CMV-seropositive. In DNA form, the CDR3 reads TGTGCCAGCAGCACCCGCGGGACTAGCGGGCAAGAGACCCAGTACTTC. Protein: CASSTRGTSGQETQYF.